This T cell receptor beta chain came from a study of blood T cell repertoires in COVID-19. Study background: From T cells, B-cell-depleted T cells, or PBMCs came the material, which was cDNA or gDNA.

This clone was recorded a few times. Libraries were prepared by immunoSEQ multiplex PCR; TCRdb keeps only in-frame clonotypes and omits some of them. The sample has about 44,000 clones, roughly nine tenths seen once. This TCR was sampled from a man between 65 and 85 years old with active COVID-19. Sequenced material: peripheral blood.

The CDR3 DNA follows: TGTGCCAGTAGTATCATACCTAGCGGATACAATGAGCAGTTCTTC. It specifies CASSIIPSGYNEQFF. J is TRBJ2-1 and V is TRBV19; TRBD2 aligns across 7 bases. The J segment lost 4 bases and the V segment lost 3 bases, leaving 6 bases of the junction unmatched. Germline CDR1 and CDR2: LNHDA and SQIVND (reference sequence). The CDR3 sequence is 15 residues long.